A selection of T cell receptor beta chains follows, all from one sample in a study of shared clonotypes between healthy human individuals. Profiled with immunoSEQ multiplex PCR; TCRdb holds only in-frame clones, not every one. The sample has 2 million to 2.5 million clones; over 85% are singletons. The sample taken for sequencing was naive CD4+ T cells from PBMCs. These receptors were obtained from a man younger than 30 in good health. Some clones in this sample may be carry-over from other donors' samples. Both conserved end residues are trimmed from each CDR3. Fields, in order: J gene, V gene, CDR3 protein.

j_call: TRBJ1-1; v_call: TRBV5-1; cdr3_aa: ASSFQGMNTEAF
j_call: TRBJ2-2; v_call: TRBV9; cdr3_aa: ASSVAVLYSGTGENTGELF
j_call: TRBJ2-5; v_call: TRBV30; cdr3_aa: AVTTGSGGGSKGETQY
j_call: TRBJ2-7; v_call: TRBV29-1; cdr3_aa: SGKSRDRGGEQY
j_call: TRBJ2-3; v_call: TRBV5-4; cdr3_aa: ASSPRTSGRARDTQY
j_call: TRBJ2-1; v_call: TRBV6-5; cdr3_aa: ASRLLAGGVNEQF
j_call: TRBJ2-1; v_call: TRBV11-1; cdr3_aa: ASSSGLAVEGDEQF
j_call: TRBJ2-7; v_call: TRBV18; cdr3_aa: ASSPQAENEQY
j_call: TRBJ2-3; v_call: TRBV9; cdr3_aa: ASSLSSGGGTDTQY
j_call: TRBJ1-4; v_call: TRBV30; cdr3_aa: AWRGASEKLF
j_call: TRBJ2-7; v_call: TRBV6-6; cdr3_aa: ASSYEGRLYEQY
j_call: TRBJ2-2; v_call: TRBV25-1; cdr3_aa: ASSKGGREVNTGELF
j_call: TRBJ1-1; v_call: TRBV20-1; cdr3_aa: SAHDNVEAF
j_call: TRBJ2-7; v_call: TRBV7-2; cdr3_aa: ASSPESDYEQY